A single TCR beta chain is shown here with its context. This clonotype showed up many times. What antigen it recognizes has not been identified. Per-nucleotide qualities are absent, and no much larger clonotype sits a single base away. The CDR3 goes from the cysteine to the phenylalanine over 14 residues. Only the CDR3 part of the read is kept: 42 bases, read in frame from the first base. At the junction V is shortened by 3 bases and J by 4 bases, with 11 bases in between. The time point label corresponds to: newly diagnosed GD, antithyroid drugs for less than 3 months. RNA was extracted from PBMCs in TRIzol for both TCR sequencing and RNA sequencing. The diagnosis of Graves' disease followed American Thyroid Association guidelines. Patients for the study were recruited at an endocrinology department in Xi'an, China. From each patient, about 8.9 milliliters of peripheral blood was collected into an EDTA anticoagulant tube. Ficoll Paque Plus density gradient separation was used to isolate PBMCs, and no further T cell sorting was done. An Agilent 2100 Bioanalyzer and agarose gel were used to check RNA quality, and a NanoDrop 2000 was used to measure RNA concentration.

The sample comes from a study of regulatory T cells in long-lasting Graves disease (dated by TCRdb to about 2021). For the wider study: Antithyroid drugs had been taken for less than 3 months by newly diagnosed Graves' disease patients. Patients with persistent Graves' disease were compared with patients with newly diagnosed Graves' disease using TCR sequencing and RNA sequencing of peripheral blood. The study was registered as a clinical trial and conducted in China. A total of about 35 samples underwent TCR sequencing, from about 13 patients with persistent Graves' disease and 20 or so patients with newly diagnosed Graves' disease.

Study-wide findings and limitations: The study examined only peripheral blood because the primary lesion, thyroid tissue, could not be accessed. Only the TCR beta chain was sequenced and analyzed. The authors acknowledged the small sample size as a limitation that may reduce accuracy. Compared with newly diagnosed patients, patients with persistent Graves' disease had lower TCR Shannon entropy and fewer highly expanded clones, which suggests clonal expansion. Preferential use of TRBV28, TRBJ1-2 and TRBJ2-5 was observed in persistent disease, whereas TRBV20-1 and TRBJ2-1 were favored in newly diagnosed disease. Patients with persistent disease shared more public clonotypes (approximately 2,500) than newly diagnosed patients did (about 1,000).

The library relied on multiplex PCR. The run used an Illumina HiSeq 4000. To build TCR beta libraries, CDR3 regions were amplified by Arm-PCR using iRepertoire HTBI primers. Before sequencing, the PCR products underwent gel purification. As for the authors' bioinformatics: A total of some 65 TRBV and 14 TRBJ segments were identified across samples and were used for gene usage analysis of CDR3 amino acid clonotypes. Filtered high-quality paired reads were merged into contigs using COPE and FqMerger. BLAST was used to align contigs to IMGT TRBV, TRBD and TRBJ reference genes, and CDR3 was defined according to IMGT. Any clonotype with a frequency above 0.1% was counted as a highly expanded clone. Repertoire diversity was measured by Shannon entropy, and V-J evenness by the Gini coefficient. Public clonotypes were defined as clonotypes shared by more than one individual. Clones were called with MiXCR by TCRdb after fastp trimmed the public reads at Q25, and only in-frame beta chains were retained. Merged by CDR3 protein, the rows form single entries marked with the most common genes and DNA. TCRdb's processing, not the authors' own work, is the source of the V and J calls. The sample yields 400,000 to 550,000 distinct CDR3 sequences; roughly 15% were counted once. Together, the top ten hold around 11% of the sample.

A further study also used this sample, focusing on T cells in Graves' hyperthyroidism and ophthalmopathy. As the second paper documents: Stable Graves' hyperthyroidism was defined as no progression to ophthalmopathy during 18 months of follow-up. The hyperthyroidism patients were between 18 and 65 years old and newly diagnosed, with a disease duration of less than 2 months. Exclusion was applied to patients with uncontrolled infections, other autoimmune diseases, pregnancy or lactation. Diagnoses were established on the basis of clinical symptoms, serum thyroxine and TRAb, thyroid ultrasound, and orbital computed tomography. A first-round RT-PCR of the TCR CDR3 used the HTBI primer set with the Qiagen OneStep RT-PCR kit. Blood samples also contained most of the expanded thyroid clonotypes (frequency above 0.001), which suggests that blood repertoires may reflect thyroid immune responses. A 13 V-J signature model separated ophthalmopathy from stable hyperthyroidism, with approximately 86% sensitivity and about 81% specificity in cross-validation and 80%/75% in testing. During validation, the model predicted progression to ophthalmopathy a median of roughly six months ahead of onset, with roughly 65% sensitivity and 72% to 80% specificity. A discovery cohort of approximately 97 patients, roughly 43 with Graves' ophthalmopathy and approximately 57 with stable Graves' hyperthyroidism, was used to find distinguishing TCR V-J signatures. An independent validation cohort of under 20 hyperthyroidism patients and 15 or so patients who later progressed to ophthalmopathy tested prospective prediction of ophthalmopathy. For training and testing, the roughly 93 patients in the discovery cohort were randomly divided in a 7:3 ratio. In addition, the study compared T-cell repertoires in thyroid tissue and in blood from about 6 Graves' hyperthyroidism patients. Following sampling, methimazole starting at 30 mg daily was given to hyperthyroidism patients, and high-dose intravenous methylprednisolone was given to ophthalmopathy patients. A second multiplex PCR round built the libraries, followed by size selection and purification. The libraries were sequenced on an Illumina HiSeq2000 using paired-end 100 bp reads. Raw data were processed with SOAPnuke, discarding reads with adapters, uncalled bases, mean Phred below 15, or no exact constant-primer or identifier match. High-quality paired reads were merged with COPE v1.2.5, and unique nucleotide sequences were defined as clonotypes. Clonotypes were aligned to IMGT TRBV, TRBD and TRBJ reference segments using MiTCR v1.1. Analysis was restricted to V-J combinations with a frequency above 0.0001, which covered approximately 99% of repertoires. A TCS score was defined as the ratio between F50 (clonal expansion) and ExV (chaos), using BLOSUM62-based TCRdist between CDR3 peptides within each V-J. Welch's t-statistics and random forest reduced roughly 500 V-J features to some 14, which were used in a naive Bayes classifier (R e1071). No statistical method was used to set the sample size in advance, and investigators knew the group allocation. TCR Vbeta CDR3 sequencing of some 140 peripheral blood samples (about 45 ophthalmopathy, about 74 hyperthyroidism and roughly 17 progressor patients) is reported in the paper.

Material: peripheral blood mononuclear cells (PBMCs), obtained at new diagnosis, from a patient treated with antithyroid drugs. The receptor chain draws on TRBV12-3 or TRBV12-4 and TRBJ2-3; a tentative D match to TRBD1 spans 6 bases. The TCR originated in a woman aged 30 to 39 with Graves disease. Donor details come from another sample of the same person, matched by shared clones. The nucleotide sequence reads TGTGCCAGCAGTTTGGGGCCAGGGGCAGATACGCAGTATTTT. Translated, this is CASSLGPGADTQYF.